These 30 T cell receptor beta chains came from one sample sequenced in a study of blood T cell repertoires in COVID-19. Sequencing used immunoSEQ multiplex PCR; TCRdb keeps in-frame clones, though not all of them. The sample yields roughly 230,000 clones, roughly 87% seen once. Sequenced material: peripheral blood. These receptors originate from a woman aged 40 to 50 who had recovered from COVID-19.

As for this clone: A much larger clone differs by one base, so this may be a read error. This chain uses TRBV5-1 with TRBJ1-1, with D possibly TRBD1 on 6 matching bases. Deletions cut 4 bases from V and 1 base from J, with 8 bases between. Germline assignment: CDR1 SGHRS and CDR2 YFSETQ. The CDR3 is made up of 13 amino acids. The CDR3 reads CASSKGQNTEAFF. The CDR3 DNA reads TGCGCCAGCAGCAAGGGACAGAACACTGAAGCTTTCTTT.

As regards this clone: One end of the junction is discordant with germline, which a read error may explain. The V call is TRBV11-3, the J call TRBJ2-3; unclear D gene. Germline CDR1 and CDR2: SGHNT and YENEEA. This CDR3 has 16 residues. The CDR3 nucleotides read TGTGCCTGCAGCATCCCCCACCTGGCCGATTTGGATACGCAGTATTTT. Its protein product is CACSIPHLADLDTQYF.

The chain is built from TRBV7-7 and TRBJ2-5, with 8 bases identical to TRBD2. This CDR3 is built from 16 residues. Germline V gene sequence: CDR1 SSHAT, CDR2 FNYEAQ (reference sequence). V shed 5 bases, J shed 4 bases, and the junction held 12 bases outside the gene matches. DNA for the CDR3: TGTGCCAGCAGCCATGACGCGGGGGGAATTGGAGAGACCCAGTACTTC. It yields the protein CASSHDAGGIGETQYF.

The chain employs TRBV29-1 and TRBJ2-7, with no clear D. Germline V gene lookup returns CDR1 SQVTM and CDR2 ANQGSEA. Trimming shortened V by 6 bases and J by 4 bases, and 7 bases separated the two germline ends. CDR3 size: 10 residues. The CDR3 DNA sequence: TGCAGCGTACCCGGTTACGAGCAGTACGTC. Translating gives CSVPGYEQYV.

The chain joins TRBV11-2 to TRBJ2-3; 9 nucleotides match TRBD2. J gave up 1 base and V 2 bases, and 4 bases lay outside the gene matches. The V gene's germline CDR1 is SGHAT and CDR2 FQNNGV. The CDR3 is 16 amino acids. CDR3 sequence reads: CASSLRRGGGTDTQYF. The CDR3 DNA follows: TGTGCCAGCAGCTTAAGGCGGGGGGGCGGCACAGATACGCAGTATTTT.

J is TRBJ1-1 and V is TRBV5-6; D call uncertain. The CDR3 extends over 15 amino acids. The V end lost 0 bases, the J end lost 0 bases, and 9 bases lay between the germline ends. Per germline, CDR1 SGHDT and CDR2 YYEEEE. The CDR3 coding sequence is TGTGCCAGCAGCTTGGGTGGACTCGTGAACACTGAAGCTTTCTTT. It translates to CASSLGGLVNTEAFF.

The genes are TRBV5-1 and TRBJ2-1; possible D gene TRBD1, 5 bases. Between the trimmed V and J ends, which lost 2 bases and 5 bases, there was a span of 8 bases. CDR3 length equals 13 residues. Germline loops: CDR1 SGHRS, CDR2 YFSETQ. The CDR3 is CASSLGVDNEQFF. The CDR3 DNA follows: TGCGCCAGCAGCTTAGGGGTTGACAATGAGCAGTTCTTC.

The CDR3 sequence: CASRWDRGRGNTIYF. CDR3 DNA: TGTGCCAGCAGGTGGGACAGGGGTCGAGGAAACACCATATATTTT. This chain joins TRBV28 and TRBJ1-3; the match to TRBD1 covers 10 bases. The CDR3 has 15 residues. Trimming at V came to 6 bases and at J to 4 bases, leaving 6 bases not matched to a gene. The germline CDR1 and CDR2 sequences are MDHEN and SYDVKM.

Worth noting for this clone: The junction shows a germline mismatch at one end, possibly a read error. The rearrangement links TRBV19 to TRBJ1-1, with no clear D. Germline V gene sequence: CDR1 LNHDA, CDR2 SQIVND (reference sequence). CDR3 size: 13 residues. In DNA, the CDR3 is TGTGCCAGTAGTCTAGACGGGGACACTGAAGCTTTCTTT. This sequence encodes CASSLDGDTEAFF.

V is TRBV29-1 and J is TRBJ2-1; 8 positions match TRBD1. The germline CDR1 and CDR2 sequences are SQVTM and ANQGSEA. The CDR3 is made up of 13 amino acids. The V segment lost 3 bases and the J segment 6 bases; nucleotides outside the gene matches: 4. The CDR3 DNA reads TGCAGCGTTGAGGGACAGGAGGGCAATGAGCAGTTCTTC. Translated: CSVEGQEGNEQFF.

The V call is TRBV5-1, the J call TRBJ2-5, with 7 bases aligning to TRBD2. There are 15 residues in the CDR3. From germline, CDR1 is SGHRS and CDR2 YFSETQ. Trimming at V came to 4 bases and at J to 0 bases, leaving 6 bases not matched to a gene. In DNA, the CDR3 is TGCGCCAGCAGCCCGGGACTAACGTACCAAGAGACCCAGTACTTC. Its translation: CASSPGLTYQETQYF.

The rearrangement uses TRBV3-1 (or the pseudogene TRBV3-2) and TRBJ2-3; unclear D gene. The germline V and J ends were trimmed by 3 bases and 3 bases, with 10 bases remaining between them. This CDR3 is built from 14 residues. From germline, CDR1 is LGHDT and CDR2 YNNKEL (reference sequence). The CDR3 nucleotides are TGTGCCAGCAGCCAGCAACTAAGGACAGATACGCAGTATTTT. It encodes CASSQQLRTDTQYF.

This clone was observed once. The chain links TRBV19 to TRBJ1-6; 9 bases fit TRBD1. CDR1 is LNHDA and CDR2 is SQIVND in the germline V gene (reference sequence). The CDR3 covers 15 residues. V lost 4 bases to trimming and J lost 10 bases; unmatched junction nucleotides: 8. The CDR3 spells CASSSGQGLGSPLHF. DNA for the CDR3: TGTGCCAGTAGTAGCGGACAGGGGTTGGGGTCACCCCTCCACTTT.

This clone appeared a few times. One end of the junction is discordant with germline, which a read error may explain. The chain recombines TRBV4-2 with TRBJ2-7; TRBD2 might be the D (5 bases). Germline CDR1 reads LGHNA; CDR2 reads YNFKEQ. This CDR3 is built from 13 residues. CDR3 region: CASSQDIERGINF. CDR3 sequence (DNA): TGTGCCAGCAGCCAAGATATCGAACGGGGTATCAACTTC.

This chain uses TRBV15 with TRBJ1-5; D not certain. V lost 3 bases, J lost 0 bases, and 9 bases lay in between. Per germline, CDR1 LNHNV and CDR2 YYDKDF (reference sequence). This CDR3 has 15 residues. The CDR3 bases are TGTGCCACCAGCAGGGGCCAAAATAGCAATCAGCCCCAGCATTTT. It is translated as CATSRGQNSNQPQHF.

The chain is built from TRBV28 and TRBJ1-5; TRBD1 might be the D (6 bases). This CDR3 comprises 17 residues. V gave up 4 bases and J gave up 4 bases, with 20 bases separating them. Germline lookup yields CDR1 MDHEN and CDR2 SYDVKM. The CDR3 here is CASSSPQGLFWNQPQHF. The CDR3 DNA reads as TGTGCCAGCAGTTCACCGCAGGGGTTGTTTTGGAATCAGCCCCAGCATTTT.

This clone showed up just once. The chain carries TRBV4-1 and TRBJ1-1, with D maybe TRBD1 (6 bases). The CDR3 runs 17 residues. V was trimmed by 1 base and J by 2 bases, leaving 17 bases between them. Germline loops: CDR1 MGHRA, CDR2 YSYEKL. The CDR3 sequence: CASSQGRQAGDNTEAFF. CDR3 coding DNA: TGCGCCAGCAGCCAAGGCAGACAGGCGGGAGATAACACTGAAGCTTTCTTT.

V gene TRBV7-6 combines with J gene TRBJ2-1; 13 bases are a match to TRBD2. The CDR3 is 17 residues long. With 5 bases clipped from V and 0 bases from J, the junction kept 4 bases outside the gene matches. Germline CDR1 is SGHVS and CDR2 is FNYEAQ. Written as DNA, the CDR3 is TGTGCCAGCAGCCCTTGGACTAGCGGGGGCTCCTACAATGAGCAGTTCTTC. Its protein is CASSPWTSGGSYNEQFF. The complete variable domain, with remaining parts taken from reference TRBV7-6 and TRBJ2-1, reads GAGVSQSPRYKVTKRGQDVALRCDPISGHVSLYWYRQALGQGPEFLTYFNYEAQQDKSGLPNDRFSAERPEGSISTLTIQRTEQRDSAMYRCASSPWTSGGSYNEQFFGPGTRLTVL.

The rearrangement links TRBV5-6 to TRBJ1-2; D might be TRBD1 (6 bases). This CDR3 is built from 12 residues. V was clipped by 4 bases and J by 7 bases, with 11 bases between them. CDR1 SGHDT and CDR2 YYEEEE come from the germline V gene. CDR3 sequence: CASSPADSGYTF. The CDR3 bases are TGTGCCAGCAGCCCGGCGGACAGTGGCTACACCTTC.

V gene TRBV11-2 combines with J gene TRBJ2-1; the D gene is possibly TRBD2 (5 bases). CDR3 size: 11 residues. Trimming stripped 4 bases from V and 9 bases from J, with 7 bases between. CDR1 is SGHAT and CDR2 is FQNNGV in the germline V gene. The CDR3 DNA is TGTGCCAGCAGCTACGGGATTGAGCAGTTCTTC. Translating gives CASSYGIEQFF.

The rearrangement joins TRBV13 to TRBJ2-7, with D possibly matching TRBD1 (5 bases). Between the trimmed V and J ends, which lost 6 bases and 6 bases, there was a span of 18 bases. Germline V gene lookup returns CDR1 PRHDT and CDR2 FYEKMQ (reference sequence). The CDR3 runs 14 residues. The CDR3 spells CASSRTDQRGEQYF. CDR3 bases: TGTGCCAGCAGTCGGACCGACCAAAGGGGCGAGCAGTACTTC.

The sample holds a few counts of this clone. The rearrangement joins TRBV4-1 to TRBJ2-5, with 8 bases that match TRBD2. Germline CDR1 reads MGHRA; CDR2 reads YSYEKL. The CDR3 has 18 amino acids. J lost 5 bases, V lost 0 bases, and 14 bases had no gene match. CDR3 in amino acids: CASSQDLGGDTGGETQYF. The CDR3, as DNA: TGCGCCAGCAGCCAAGATCTTGGAGGGGACACGGGAGGGGAGACCCAGTACTTC.

This chain joins TRBV11-3 and TRBJ2-1, with D hard to call. The CDR3 has 14 residues. Germline V lookup: CDR1 SGHNT, CDR2 YENEEA. V was clipped by 3 bases and J by 5 bases, with 11 bases between them. CDR3 in amino acids: CASSFGTANNEQFF. In DNA, the CDR3 is TGTGCCAGCAGCTTTGGAACAGCCAACAATGAGCAGTTCTTC.

The rearrangement joins TRBV5-5 to TRBJ2-2; D unresolved. Germline lookup yields CDR1 SGHKS and CDR2 YYEKEE (reference sequence). The CDR3 has 14 residues. V was trimmed by 7 bases and J by 1 base, leaving 11 bases between them. As DNA, the CDR3 is TGTGCCAGCTCCCGTGGCGGGAACACCGGGGAGCTGTTTTTT. It yields the protein CASSRGGNTGELFF.

The chain combines TRBV6-6 with TRBJ1-5, with D unresolved. V was pared by 2 bases and J by 5 bases, with 10 bases between. The CDR3 runs to 14 residues. Looked up from germline, CDR1 is MNHNY and CDR2 is SVGAGI (reference sequence). For the CDR3, the DNA is TGTGCCAGCAGTTACATCGGGTACCATCAGCCCCAGCATTTT. Its translation is CASSYIGYHQPQHF.

The chain recombines TRBV6-5 with TRBJ1-1; possibly TRBD1 for D (5 bases). The length of the CDR3 is 14 residues. Germline CDR1 and CDR2: MNHEY and SVGAGI. The V end was cut by 2 bases, the J end by 5 bases, with 12 bases between. The CDR3 reads CASSYAGVGTEAFF. The CDR3 coding sequence is TGTGCCAGCAGTTACGCGGGGGTAGGGACTGAAGCTTTCTTT.

The CDR3 here is CASRWTGPVSPLHF. Here the CDR3 DNA reads TGTGCCAGCAGGTGGACAGGGCCGGTTTCACCCCTCCACTTT. The rearrangement links TRBV2 to TRBJ1-6, with 8 nucleotides matching TRBD1. Germline CDR1 is SNHLY and CDR2 is FYNNEI. The CDR3 contains 14 residues. The ends lost 6 bases at V and 9 bases at J; junction bases unmatched: 7.

The rearrangement links TRBV15 to TRBJ1-5, with D possibly being TRBD1 (5 bases). Per germline, CDR1 LNHNV and CDR2 YYDKDF (reference sequence). This CDR3 is built from 15 residues. Trimming removed 1 base from V and 3 bases from J, with 10 bases in between. The CDR3 sequence is CATSRVGDYNQPQHF. DNA for the CDR3: TGTGCCACCAGCAGAGTCGGGGACTACAATCAGCCCCAGCATTTT.

The chain uses TRBV5-1 and TRBJ1-2; D is unclear. Germline assignment: CDR1 SGHRS and CDR2 YFSETQ. The CDR3 has 12 amino acids. V gave up 4 bases and J gave up 5 bases, with 9 bases separating them. The CDR3 loop reads CASSPTEYGYTF. DNA for the CDR3: TGCGCCAGCAGCCCGACGGAGTATGGCTACACCTTC.

The chain is built from TRBV11-3 and TRBJ2-5, with 12 nucleotides matching TRBD1. This CDR3 has 17 amino acids. Germline lookup yields CDR1 SGHNT and CDR2 YENEEA. J gave up 5 bases and V 1 base, and 8 bases lay outside the gene matches. CDR3 amino acids: CASSLGSRDRGRETQYF. CDR3 coding DNA: TGTGCCAGCAGCTTAGGGTCACGGGACAGGGGGCGGGAGACCCAGTACTTC.